This TCR beta chain comes out of a study of T-cell reconstitution after alpha-beta-depleted transplantation in children. TCRbeta library construction was performed incorporating unique molecular identifiers. TCRdb itself ran the PCR reads through MiXCR, one entry per CDR3 protein. The sample consists of about 640,000 distinct CDR3 sequences, over 15% of them appearing once. The CDR3 extends over 14 amino acids. Trimming took 6 bases from V and 1 from J, leaving 10 bases between them. Looked up from germline, CDR1 is SEHNR and CDR2 is FQNEAQ (reference sequence). The chain recombines TRBV7-9 with TRBJ1-3; D is perhaps TRBD1 (5 bases). Sequenced material: PBMCs from the stem cell graft donor, taken from the stem cell graft. This sequence originates from a human donor who donated a stem cell graft to a child with acute myeloid leukemia. Written as DNA, the CDR3 is TGTGCCAGCAGTTCCAGGGTTTCTGGAAACACCATATATTTT. This codes for CASSSRVSGNTIYF.